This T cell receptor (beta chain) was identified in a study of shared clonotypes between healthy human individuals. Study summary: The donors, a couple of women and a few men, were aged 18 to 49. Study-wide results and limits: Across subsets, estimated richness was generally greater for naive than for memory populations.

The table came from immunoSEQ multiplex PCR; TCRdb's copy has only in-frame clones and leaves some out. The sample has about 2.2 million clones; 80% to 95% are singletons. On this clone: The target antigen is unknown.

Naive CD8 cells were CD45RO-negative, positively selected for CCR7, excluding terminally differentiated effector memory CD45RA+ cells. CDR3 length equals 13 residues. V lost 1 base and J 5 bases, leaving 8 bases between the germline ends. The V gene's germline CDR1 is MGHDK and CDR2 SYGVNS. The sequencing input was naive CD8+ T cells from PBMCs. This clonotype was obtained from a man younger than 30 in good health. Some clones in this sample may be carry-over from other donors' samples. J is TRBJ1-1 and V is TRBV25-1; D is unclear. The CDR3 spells CASSEWAGTEAFF. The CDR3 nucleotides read TGTGCCAGCAGTGAATGGGCCGGGACTGAAGCTTTCTTT.